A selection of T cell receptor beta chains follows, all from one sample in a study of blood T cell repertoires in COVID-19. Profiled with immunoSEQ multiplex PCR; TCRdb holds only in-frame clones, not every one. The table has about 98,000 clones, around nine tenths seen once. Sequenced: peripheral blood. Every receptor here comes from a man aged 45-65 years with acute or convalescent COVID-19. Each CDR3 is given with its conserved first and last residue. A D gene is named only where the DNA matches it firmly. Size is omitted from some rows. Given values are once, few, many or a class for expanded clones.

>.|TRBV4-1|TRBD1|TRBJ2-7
TGCGCCAGCAGCCAAGACAGGGGGCAATCCTACGAGCAGTACTTC
CASSQDRGQSYEQYF
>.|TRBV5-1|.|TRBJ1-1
TGCGCCAGCAGCTCCGGGACTTTGGGGACTGAAGCTTTCTTT
CASSSGTLGTEAFF
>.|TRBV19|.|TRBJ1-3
TGTGCCAGTAGTACGGGGGGGCTCTACTCTGGAAACACCATATATTTT
CASSTGGLYSGNTIYF
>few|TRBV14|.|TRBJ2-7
TGTGCCAGCAGCGGGTACAGGTATCGCGAGCAGTACTTC
CASSGYRYREQYF
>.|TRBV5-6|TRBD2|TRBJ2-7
TGTGCCAGCAGCTTGGAACCGGGACTAGCGCCCTACGAGCAGTACTTC
CASSLEPGLAPYEQYF
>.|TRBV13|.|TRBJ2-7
TGTGCCAGCAGCCGGCGGGAATCGACGTACGAGCAGTACTTC
CASSRRESTYEQYF
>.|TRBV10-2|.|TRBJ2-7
TGCGCCAGCAGACACGGGACTTCCTACGAGCAGTACTTC
CASRHGTSYEQYF
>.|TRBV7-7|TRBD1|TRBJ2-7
TGTGCCAGCAGCGCCAGACAGGGGGGGTACGAGCAGTACTTC
CASSARQGGYEQYF
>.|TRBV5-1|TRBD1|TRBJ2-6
TGCGCCAGCAGCTTGGTGGGGACAGGGACACCTGGGGCCAACGTCCTGACTTTC
CASSLVGTGTPGANVLTF
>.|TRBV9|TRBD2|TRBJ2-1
TGTGCCAGCAGCCCGTCCGGGACTAGCGGGAACTACAATGAGCAGTTCTTC
CASSPSGTSGNYNEQFF
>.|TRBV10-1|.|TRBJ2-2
TGCGCCAGCAGTGCTTCGACTGGCGGGGTCGGAACCGGGGAGCTGTTTTTT
CASSASTGGVGTGELFF
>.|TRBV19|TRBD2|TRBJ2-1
TGTGCCAGTAGTAGGACTAGCGGGAGCTCCTACAATGAGCAGTTCTTC
CASSRTSGSSYNEQFF
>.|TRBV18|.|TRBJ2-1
TGTGCCAGCTCACCACCCTCGGAGCGAACTGAGCAGTTCTTC
CASSPPSERTEQFF
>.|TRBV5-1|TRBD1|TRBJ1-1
TGCGCCAGCAGCTCGGGACAGGGGGGTTTCACTGAAGCTTTCTTT
CASSSGQGGFTEAFF
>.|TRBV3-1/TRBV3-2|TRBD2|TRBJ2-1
TGTGCCAGCAGCCTACACCCGGGACTAGCGGGAGGGGGGTCCTACAATGAGCAGTTCTTC
CASSLHPGLAGGGSYNEQFF
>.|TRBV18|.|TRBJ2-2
TGTGCCAGCTCGCCGGGACTGAACACCGGGGAGCTGTTTTTT
CASSPGLNTGELFF
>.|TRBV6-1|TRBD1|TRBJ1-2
TGTGCCAGCAGTGACCCATCCAGACAGGGTAACTATGGCTACACCTTC
CASSDPSRQGNYGYTF
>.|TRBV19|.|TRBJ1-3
TGTGCCAGTAGTATCCCCTACTCTGGAAACACCATATATTTT
CASSIPYSGNTIYF
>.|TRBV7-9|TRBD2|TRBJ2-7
TGTGCCAGCAGCTTGCTAGCGGACTACGAGCAGTACTTC
CASSLLADYEQYF
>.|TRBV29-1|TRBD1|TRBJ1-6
TGCAGCGTTGGGGACAGGGCTAATTCACCCCTCCACTTT
CSVGDRANSPLHF
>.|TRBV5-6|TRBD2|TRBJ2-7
TGTGCCAGCAGCTCCGCCGGTCCGGGACTAGCGCGGTACGAGCAGTACTTC
CASSSAGPGLARYEQYF
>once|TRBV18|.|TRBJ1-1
TGTGCCAGCTCACCTGAGGGGTGGGGGCTTATGAACACTGAAGCTTTCTTT
CASSPEGWGLMNTEAFF
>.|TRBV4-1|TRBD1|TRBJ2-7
TGCGCCAGCAGCCAGGCCGGACAGGCTCCGGGGGAGCAGTACTTC
CASSQAGQAPGEQYF
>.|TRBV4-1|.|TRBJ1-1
TGCGCCAGCAGCCTCAGGGGGAACACTGAAGCTTTCTTT
CASSLRGNTEAFF
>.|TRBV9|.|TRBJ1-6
TGTGCCAGCAGCCTTAGTGGTCAAAATGGTTCACCCCTCCACTTT
CASSLSGQNGSPLHF
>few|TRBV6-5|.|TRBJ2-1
TGTGCCAGCAGCACCAGCTCCTACAATGAGCAGTTCTTC
CASSTSSYNEQFF
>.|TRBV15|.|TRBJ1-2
TGTGCCACCAGCAGAGGCCGGTCAGGGCGAGCTTTCTATGGCTACACCTTC
CATSRGRSGRAFYGYTF
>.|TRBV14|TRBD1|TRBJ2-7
TGTGCCAGCAGCCAAGATGTGGGCAGGGGGCAATACGAGCAGTACTTC
CASSQDVGRGQYEQYF
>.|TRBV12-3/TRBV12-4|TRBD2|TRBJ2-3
TGTGCCAGCAGTTGGGCGGGAGCAGATACGCAGTATTTT
CASSWAGADTQYF
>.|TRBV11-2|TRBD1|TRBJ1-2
TGTGCCAGCAGCTCTTTCAGGGGGCGTATTAGCAACTATGGCTACACCTTC
CASSSFRGRISNYGYTF
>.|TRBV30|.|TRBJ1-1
TGTGCCTGGAGTTCCCTTTTGGGCACAGGGAACACTGAAGCTTTCTTT
CAWSSLLGTGNTEAFF
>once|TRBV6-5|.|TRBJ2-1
TGTGCCAGCAGACTAGGAAGCAATGAGCAGTTCTTC
CASRLGSNEQFF
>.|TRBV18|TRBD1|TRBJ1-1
TGTGCCAGCTCACCAGCAGGGGGGAGCACTGAAGCTTTCTTT
CASSPAGGSTEAFF
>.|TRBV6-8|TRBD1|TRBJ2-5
TGTGCCAGCAGTTACCGGGACAGGGGAGGAGAGACCCAGTACTTC
CASSYRDRGGETQYF
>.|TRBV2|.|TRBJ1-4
TGTGCCAGCCGACGGGACGGGGGTAATGAAAAACTGTTTTTT
CASRRDGGNEKLFF
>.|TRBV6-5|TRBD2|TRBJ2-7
TGTGCCAGCAGTTACTCATCCGGGACTAGCCCCTACGAGCAGTACTTC
CASSYSSGTSPYEQYF
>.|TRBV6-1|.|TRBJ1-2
TGTGCCAGCAGTGAACTCTCAGGCTATGGCTACACCTTC
CASSELSGYGYTF
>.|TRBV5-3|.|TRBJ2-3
TGTGCCAGAAGCTTGCGGTGGGCCGGAGATACGCAGTATTTT
CARSLRWAGDTQYF
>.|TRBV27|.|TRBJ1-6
TGTGCCAGCAGTTTCTCAGGGTACTCACCCCTCCACTTT
CASSFSGYSPLHF
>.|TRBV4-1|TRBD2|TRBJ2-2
TGCGCCAGCAGCCAAGGGACTAGCGGGAGTTTCGCCGGGGAGCTGTTTTTT
CASSQGTSGSFAGELFF
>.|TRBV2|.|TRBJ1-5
TGTGCCAGCAGGGGAGAATACGGTCAGCCCCAGCATTTT
CASRGEYGQPQHF